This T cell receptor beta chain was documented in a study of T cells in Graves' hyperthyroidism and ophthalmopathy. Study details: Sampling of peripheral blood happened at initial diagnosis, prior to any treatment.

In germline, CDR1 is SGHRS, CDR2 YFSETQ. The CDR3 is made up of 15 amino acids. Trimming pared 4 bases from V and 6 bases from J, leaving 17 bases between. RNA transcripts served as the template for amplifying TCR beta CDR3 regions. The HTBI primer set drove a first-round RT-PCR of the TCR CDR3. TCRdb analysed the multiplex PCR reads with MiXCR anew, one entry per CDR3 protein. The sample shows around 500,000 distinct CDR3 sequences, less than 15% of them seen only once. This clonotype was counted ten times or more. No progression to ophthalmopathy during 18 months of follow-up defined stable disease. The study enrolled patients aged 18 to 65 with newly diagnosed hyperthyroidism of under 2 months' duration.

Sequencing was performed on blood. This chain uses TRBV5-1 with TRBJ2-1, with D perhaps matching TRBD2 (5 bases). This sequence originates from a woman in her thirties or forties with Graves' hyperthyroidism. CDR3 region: CASSPDRLGSNEQFF. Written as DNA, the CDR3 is TGCGCCAGCAGCCCTGATCGATTGGGGAGCAATGAGCAGTTCTTC.